The clone carrying this T cell receptor (beta chain) has just a few counts. The data were obtained in a study of radiation and T cells in renal cell carcinoma. The time point denotes: baseline pretreatment blood. Treatment given: 15 Gy SBRT to primary tumor, nephrectomy 4 weeks later. The table came from immunoSEQ multiplex PCR; TCRdb's copy has only in-frame clones and leaves some out. The table includes more than 140,000 clones, over 80% detected once. The CDR3 extends over 15 amino acids. Germline CDR1 and CDR2: SGHRS and YFSETQ. Trimming removed 7 bases from V and 3 bases from J, with 20 bases in between.

This chain uses TRBV5-1 with TRBJ2-7; weak D call: TRBD2 (6 bases). The source material was blood, sampled from a patient whose treatment included radiotherapy and nephrectomy. The origin of this receptor is a woman in her 50s with renal cell carcinoma. The chain's CDR3 is CASRLQIDGGYEQYF. The CDR3 DNA reads as TGCGCCAGCCGACTCCAGATTGACGGGGGCTACGAGCAGTACTTC.